This T cell receptor (beta chain) was sequenced in a study of cytomegalovirus exposure and HLA in healthy donors. Study-level information: Of fewer than 450 genotyped donors, more than 75% clustered with self-reported Caucasian donors.

On this clone itself: Antigen specificity is unknown.

This CDR3 region has 11 residues. The V end lost 5 bases, the J end lost 5 bases, and 6 bases lay between the germline ends. Germline V lookup: CDR1 MGHDK, CDR2 SYGVNS. PCR involved 60 Vbeta and 13 Jbeta primers. The repertoire was sequenced with immunoSEQ multiplex PCR; TCRdb's copy has only in-frame clones and lacks some. The sample has 75,000 to 90,000 clones, approximately 81% seen once; the top ten hold approximately 8.9%. Study results and caveats: Exclusion applied to some V segments, including TRBV6-2 and TRBV6-3, as they were indistinguishable. Most TCR sequences were uncommon, yet certain public TCRs appeared in many donors. Testing in vitro showed a few CMV-associated chains specific for CMV antigens.

The chain is built from TRBV25-1 and TRBJ1-2; no firm D call. The sequencing input was PBMCs. This clonotype originated in a middle-aged woman in good health and CMV-seropositive. The CDR3 DNA is TGTGCCAGCAGTTACAGATATGGCTACACCTTC. This encodes CASSYRYGYTF.